These T cell receptor beta chains were read from a single sample in a study of OX40 agonist ivuxolimab in advanced cancers. Here immunoSEQ multiplex PCR was the method, and the copy in TCRdb shows in-frame clones only, minus some. The sample includes roughly 60,000 clones, approximately 85% seen only once; the top ten take about 3%. The material sequenced was CD4+ or CD8+ T cells sorted from blood, taken in a trial of the OX40 agonist ivuxolimab. The receptors were sampled from an adult with an advanced solid tumor such as melanoma, head and neck, liver or kidney cancer. Each CDR3 is given with its conserved first and last residue. Fields, in order: V gene, J gene, clone size, D gene, CDR3 DNA, CDR3 protein. D genes are given only for firm matches. Part of the rows lack a size; the others show once, few, many or a class for expanded clones.

v_gene: TRBV29-1
j_gene: TRBJ2-2
abundance: -
d_gene: -
CDR3nt: TGCAGCGTAGGGGGGGCGTTAGGACCCGGGGAGCTGTTTTTT
CDR3aa: CSVGGALGPGELFF

v_gene: TRBV25-1
j_gene: TRBJ2-7
abundance: -
d_gene: -
CDR3nt: TGTGCCAGCAGTGAATCCCCGTGGTACGAGCAGTACTTC
CDR3aa: CASSESPWYEQYF

v_gene: TRBV7-3
j_gene: TRBJ2-7
abundance: -
d_gene: -
CDR3nt: TGTGCCAGCAGCTTAACGTTTAGCGAGCAGTACTTC
CDR3aa: CASSLTFSEQYF

v_gene: TRBV27
j_gene: TRBJ2-3
abundance: once
d_gene: TRBD2
CDR3nt: TGTGCCAGCGTGGGACTAGCGGGGGGGGCCGATACGCAGTATTTT
CDR3aa: CASVGLAGGADTQYF

v_gene: TRBV5-1
j_gene: TRBJ2-7
abundance: -
d_gene: -
CDR3nt: TGCGCCAGCAGGGAGTCAACGTCGGGTGAGCAGTACTTC
CDR3aa: CASRESTSGEQYF

v_gene: TRBV4-3
j_gene: TRBJ2-7
abundance: once
d_gene: TRBD2
CDR3nt: TGCGCCAGCAGCCGGGGGACTAGCGGCTTCTACGAGCAGTACTTC
CDR3aa: CASSRGTSGFYEQYF

v_gene: TRBV5-1
j_gene: TRBJ2-5
abundance: few
d_gene: TRBD1
CDR3nt: TGCGCCAGCAGCTTCCAGGGGGCAAGTGGCGAGACCCAGTACTTC
CDR3aa: CASSFQGASGETQYF

v_gene: TRBV7-3
j_gene: TRBJ2-3
abundance: -
d_gene: -
CDR3nt: TGTGCCAGCCAGGGGGGCGGCACAGATACGCAGTATTTT
CDR3aa: CASQGGGTDTQYF

v_gene: TRBV29-1
j_gene: TRBJ1-2
abundance: -
d_gene: TRBD1
CDR3nt: TGCAGCGTTGAAGTTCGACAGGGGGCGCGAGGGTATGGCTACACCTTC
CDR3aa: CSVEVRQGARGYGYTF

v_gene: TRBV10-3
j_gene: TRBJ2-2
abundance: -
d_gene: -
CDR3nt: TGTGCCACCAGAATGAACACCGGGGAGCTGTTTTTT
CDR3aa: CATRMNTGELFF

v_gene: TRBV7-2
j_gene: TRBJ2-7
abundance: -
d_gene: -
CDR3nt: TGTGCCAGCAGCTTAACCCAGCCGGCCTACGAGCAGTACTTC
CDR3aa: CASSLTQPAYEQYF

v_gene: TRBV30
j_gene: TRBJ1-5
abundance: -
d_gene: -
CDR3nt: TGTGCCTGGAGTGTAGGGGCCCCGTTGGGGCCCCAGCATTTT
CDR3aa: CAWSVGAPLGPQHF

v_gene: TRBV5-6
j_gene: TRBJ2-1
abundance: -
d_gene: TRBD1
CDR3nt: TGTGCCAGCAGCTCCCCGACAGGGGGCGTTTACAATGAGCAGTTCTTC
CDR3aa: CASSSPTGGVYNEQFF

v_gene: TRBV28
j_gene: TRBJ2-7
abundance: -
d_gene: TRBD2
CDR3nt: TGTGCCAGCAGTTTAGGGGGGGGGACTACAAGCTACGAGCAGTACTTC
CDR3aa: CASSLGGGTTSYEQYF